Shown below are 26 T cell receptor beta chains from a single sample sequenced in a study of blood T cell repertoires in COVID-19. Generated by immunoSEQ multiplex PCR, the TCRdb table keeps only in-frame clones and is missing some. The table includes fewer than 400,000 clones, approximately 87% detected once. Material for sequencing was peripheral blood. These receptors were collected from a woman aged 25 to 39 with COVID-19, enrolled during active disease.

V is TRBV19 and J is TRBJ1-3; the match to TRBD1 covers 10 bases. This CDR3 is built from 15 residues. V was clipped by 6 bases and J by 4 bases; unmatched bases: 6. Germline assignment: CDR1 LNHDA and CDR2 SQIVND (reference sequence). The CDR3 here is CASRPGQGSGNTIYF. CDR3 sequence (DNA): TGTGCCAGTAGACCGGGACAGGGGAGCGGAAACACCATATATTTT.

The chain links TRBV3-1 (or the pseudogene TRBV3-2) to TRBJ2-1; the match to TRBD2 covers 10 bases. V was pared by 0 bases and J by 10 bases, with 6 bases of the junction left unmatched. Germline lookup yields CDR1 LGHDT and CDR2 YNNKEL (reference sequence). CDR3 size: 15 residues. The CDR3 DNA follows: TGTGCCAGCAGCCAAGATCAGCGGGAGGGCCGGGAGCAGTTCTTC. It codes for CASSQDQREGREQFF.

This rearrangement joins TRBV21-1 to TRBJ1-4; the table gives TRBD1 as D, unverified against the DNA. TRBV21-1 is classified as a pseudogene. The CDR3 totals 13 residues. The CDR3 DNA sequence: TGTGCCAGCCAAACAGGTGATGGGGAAAAACTGTTTTTT. Translation: CASQTGDGEKLFF.

The J gene is TRBJ1-1, the V gene TRBV27, with TRBD1 matching over 10 bases. The CDR3 contains 17 residues. Germline V gene sequence: CDR1 MNHEY, CDR2 SMNVEV (reference sequence). V shed 6 bases and J 1 base; nucleotides not matched to a gene: 11. CDR3 DNA: TGTGCCAGCAGAACGCTCCGGGACAGGGGTGCGAACACTGAAGCTTTCTTT. It yields the protein CASRTLRDRGANTEAFF.

Note on this clone: Other DNA sequences from this sample encode an identical CDR3 as well. The rearrangement links TRBV6-5 to TRBJ1-2; 7 bases map to TRBD1. The CDR3 is made up of 12 amino acids. V gave up 6 bases and J gave up 5 bases; unmatched junction bases: 3. Germline CDR1 reads MNHEY; CDR2 reads SVGAGI. Here the CDR3 DNA reads TGTGCCAGCAGGGCAGGGGGATATGGCTACACCTTC. It yields the protein CASRAGGYGYTF.

This clone was counted a few times. The genes are TRBV7-7 and TRBJ1-3, with D uncertain. The V gene's germline CDR1 is SSHAT and CDR2 FNYEAQ (reference sequence). This CDR3 is 13 amino acids long. With 4 bases removed from V and 4 bases from J, the gap between germline ends came to 8 bases. DNA for the CDR3: TGTGCCAGCAGCTCCTCCCTCGGAAACACCATATATTTT. It encodes CASSSSLGNTIYF.

The chain carries TRBV19 and TRBJ2-7; the D gene is possibly TRBD2 (6 bases). V dropped 5 bases and J dropped 6 bases, with 17 bases sitting between them. CDR1 is LNHDA and CDR2 is SQIVND in the germline V gene (reference sequence). The length of the CDR3 is 14 residues. CDR3 amino acids: CASSGAGSGLEQYF. The CDR3 nucleotides are TGTGCCAGTAGTGGCGCGGGGTCGGGCCTCGAGCAGTACTTC.

The rearrangement links TRBV5-1 to TRBJ1-2; perhaps TRBD1 as D (5 bases). Trimming pared 0 bases from V and 7 bases from J, leaving 13 bases between. The CDR3 consists of 14 residues. CDR1 and CDR2 from the germline V gene are SGHRS and YFSETQ. The CDR3 sequence is CASSLDTGEGGYTF. The CDR3 DNA reads TGCGCCAGCAGCTTGGACACGGGGGAAGGTGGCTACACCTTC.

V gene TRBV5-5 combines with J gene TRBJ2-7, with TRBD2 matching 10 bases. V was clipped by 3 bases and J by 1 base; unmatched bases: 4. The length of the CDR3 is 15 residues. Germline V lookup: CDR1 SGHKS, CDR2 YYEKEE (reference sequence). The CDR3 here is CASSYTAGGSYEQYF. The CDR3 nucleotides are TGTGCCAGCAGCTATACAGCGGGAGGGTCCTACGAGCAGTACTTC.

This chain links TRBV7-9 with TRBJ2-7, with 7 bases lining up with TRBD1. This CDR3 contains 15 residues. CDR1 and CDR2 (germline): SEHNR, FQNEAQ (reference sequence). Trimming cost V 5 bases and J 3 bases; bases outside gene matches: 10. The CDR3 loop is CASSLSAGTVYEQYF. Written as DNA, the CDR3 is TGTGCCAGCAGCCTTAGCGCCGGGACAGTCTACGAGCAGTACTTC.

V is TRBV27 and J is TRBJ1-6; tentative D call: TRBD1 (5 bases). CDR3 length equals 17 residues. Germline V CDR1 and CDR2: MNHEY, SMNVEV (reference sequence). With 5 bases removed from V and 6 bases from J, the gap between germline ends came to 20 bases. The CDR3 sequence is CASSPYRQPTTNSPLHF. The CDR3 coding sequence is TGTGCCAGCAGTCCCTATAGACAGCCTACAACTAATTCACCCCTCCACTTT.

DNA of the CDR3: TGCGCCAGCAGCCTAACAGGGACCGGGGCCAACGTCCTGACTTTC. This translates into CASSLTGTGANVLTF. The chain carries TRBV5-1 and TRBJ2-6; weak D call: TRBD1 (6 bases). This CDR3 is 15 amino acids long. The V end lost 4 bases, the J end lost 4 bases, and 12 bases lay between the germline ends. Looked up from germline, CDR1 is SGHRS and CDR2 is YFSETQ.

The chain combines TRBV18 with TRBJ1-6; 7 nucleotides match TRBD1. In germline, CDR1 is KGHSH, CDR2 LQKENI. The CDR3 runs 18 residues. Trimming cost V 2 bases and J 3 bases; bases outside gene matches: 10. The CDR3 nucleotides read TGTGCCAGCTCACCAAGACAGGGATCCAATTTCTATAATTCACCCCTCCACTTT. It specifies CASSPRQGSNFYNSPLHF.

The CDR3 DNA reads as TGTGCCAGCAGCTATCGGACAGGGGCGAACACTGAAGCTTTCTTT. Translating it yields CASSYRTGANTEAFF. This chain links TRBV5-6 with TRBJ1-1; 9 bases are a match to TRBD1. This CDR3 has 15 residues. V lost 3 bases to trimming and J lost 1 base; unmatched junction nucleotides: 4. From germline, CDR1 is SGHDT and CDR2 YYEEEE. The variable domain in full, completed from reference TRBV5-6 and TRBJ1-1, reads DAGVTQSPTHLIKTRGQQVTLRCSPKSGHDTVSWYQQALGQGPQFIFQYYEEEERQRGNFPDRFSGHQFPNYSSELNVNALLLGDSALYLCASSYRTGANTEAFFGQGTRLTVV.

This clone was observed a single time. The J gene is TRBJ2-1, the V gene TRBV29-1; perhaps TRBD1 as D (5 bases). Germline-derived CDR1 and CDR2 are SQVTM and ANQGSEA. There are 13 residues in the CDR3. Trimming pared 2 bases from V and 3 bases from J, leaving 8 bases between. CDR3 amino acids: CSVEQGNYNEQFF. CDR3 nucleotide sequence: TGCAGCGTTGAACAGGGCAACTACAATGAGCAGTTCTTC.

The chain uses TRBV14 and TRBJ2-1; D is perhaps TRBD2 (5 bases). The V end was cut by 8 bases, the J end by 4 bases, with 18 bases between. Germline V gives CDR1 SGHDN, CDR2 FVKESK. The CDR3 contains 15 residues. CDR3 coding DNA: TGTGCCAGCGCTAACGGGGTAAAAGGATACAATGAGCAGTTCTTC. Amino acids: CASANGVKGYNEQFF.

The chain is built from TRBV7-8 and TRBJ1-5, with D uncertain. Trimming cost V 5 bases and J 6 bases, with 11 bases left between them. CDR1 and CDR2 (germline): SGHVS, FQNEAQ. This CDR3 has 13 amino acids. This CDR3 is CASSRSDIQPQHF. DNA of the CDR3: TGTGCCAGCAGCCGGTCCGACATTCAGCCCCAGCATTTT.

The rearrangement joins TRBV4-2 to TRBJ2-2, with D possibly TRBD2 on 6 matching bases. Trimming took 0 bases from V and 5 from J, leaving 19 bases between them. Germline values: CDR1 LGHNA, CDR2 YNFKEQ. The CDR3 length is 18 residues. The CDR3 region is CASSQDHGAGLGTGELFF. CDR3 nucleotide sequence: TGTGCCAGCAGCCAAGATCACGGGGCGGGATTAGGGACCGGGGAGCTGTTTTTT.

The chain joins TRBV7-2 to TRBJ2-3; 12 positions agree with TRBD2. The J segment lost 7 bases and the V segment lost 1 base, leaving 12 bases of the junction unmatched. The CDR3 runs to 18 residues. CDR1 SGHTA and CDR2 FQGNSA come from the germline V gene. CDR3 residues: CASSLEAPTSGSRYTQYF. As DNA, the CDR3 is TGTGCCAGCAGCTTAGAGGCCCCGACTAGCGGGAGTAGGTATACGCAGTATTTT. The whole variable domain, filled in from reference TRBV7-2 and TRBJ2-3, reads GAGVSQSPSNKVTEKGKDVELRCDPISGHTALYWYRQSLGQGLEFLIYFQGNSAPDKSGLPSDRFSAERTGGSVSTLTIQRTQQEDSAVYLCASSLEAPTSGSRYTQYFGPGTRLTVL.

V gene TRBV7-9 combines with J gene TRBJ1-2, with 9 bases that match TRBD1. The germline V gene has CDR1 SEHNR and CDR2 FQNEAQ (reference sequence). The CDR3 consists of 16 residues. The V and J ends lost 3 bases and 4 bases, in that order; junction bases with no gene match: 9. The DNA for the CDR3 is TGTGCCAGCAGCTTGGGGCCACCGACAGGGGGCTATGGCTACACCTTC. This codes for CASSLGPPTGGYGYTF.

This chain links TRBV19 with TRBJ2-2; TRBD2 matches at 11 bases. V lost 3 bases to trimming and J lost 4 bases; unmatched junction nucleotides: 1. The germline gives CDR1 LNHDA, CDR2 SQIVND (reference sequence). The CDR3 runs to 15 residues. This chain's CDR3 is CASSILAGGTGELFF. DNA of the CDR3: TGTGCCAGTAGTATTCTAGCGGGAGGCACCGGGGAGCTGTTTTTT.

This chain links TRBV6-2 or TRBV6-3 with TRBJ1-2, with 8 bases aligning to TRBD1. The CDR3 runs 14 residues. From germline, CDR1 is MNHEY and CDR2 SVGEGT. Trimming cost V 0 bases and J 3 bases; bases outside gene matches: 0. This chain's CDR3 is CASSYSDRDYGYTF. The CDR3 coding sequence is TGTGCCAGCAGTTACTCGGACAGGGACTATGGCTACACCTTC.

The V gene is TRBV25-1, the J gene TRBJ2-7, with no clear D. CDR3 length: 14 residues. CDR1 MGHDK and CDR2 SYGVNS come from the germline V gene. V dropped 4 bases and J dropped 4 bases, with 14 bases sitting between them. This CDR3 is CASSASGGPYEQYF. The CDR3 nucleotides are TGTGCCAGCAGTGCCTCAGGTGGCCCTTACGAGCAGTACTTC.

V and J are TRBV11-2 and TRBJ2-1; weak D call: TRBD2 (5 bases). Germline V CDR1 and CDR2: SGHAT, FQNNGV. Trimming pared 0 bases from V and 5 bases from J, leaving 8 bases between. The CDR3 is made up of 14 amino acids. CDR3 nucleotides: TGTGCCAGCAGCTTAGATGGAGGCAACAATGAGCAGTTCTTC. It codes for CASSLDGGNNEQFF.

The chain uses TRBV7-2 and TRBJ2-1; TRBD2 matches 11 bases. The CDR3 runs 18 residues. Trimming took 1 base from V and 4 from J; bases not matched to a gene: 9. Germline V lookup: CDR1 SGHTA, CDR2 FQGNSA. The CDR3 reads CASSLGPVAGGPYNEQFF. The CDR3 DNA reads as TGTGCCAGCAGCTTAGGGCCCGTAGCGGGAGGGCCGTACAATGAGCAGTTCTTC.

J is TRBJ1-1 and V is TRBV5-6; D gene ambiguous. V was cut by 1 base and J by 3 bases, with 7 bases left in between. This CDR3 has 13 amino acids. Germline loops: CDR1 SGHDT, CDR2 YYEEEE. Here the CDR3 DNA reads TGTGCCAGCAGCTTGATCCATGACACTGAAGCTTTCTTT. The encoded protein is CASSLIHDTEAFF.